Given below is one T cell receptor beta chain in context. The data are from a study of OX40 agonist ivuxolimab in advanced cancers. From germline, CDR1 is MNHEY and CDR2 SVGAGI. This CDR3 contains 15 residues. V shed 7 bases and J 4 bases; nucleotides not matched to a gene: 9. Using immunoSEQ multiplex PCR, the repertoire was profiled, and TCRdb retains in-frame clones only, with some absent. The data contain some 60,000 clones, nearly 90% of them singletons. The sequence came from an adult with an advanced solid tumor such as melanoma, head and neck, liver or kidney cancer. This chain uses TRBV6-5 with TRBJ1-2, with TRBD1 matching 10 bases. The sample here was CD4+ or CD8+ T cells sorted from blood, taken in a trial of the OX40 agonist ivuxolimab. DNA of the CDR3: TGTGCCAGCATTCACAGTGGGGACAGGGGCTATGGCTACACCTTC. This encodes CASIHSGDRGYGYTF.